The text below deals with one T cell receptor (beta chain). The data were taken from a study of blood T cells in healthy people across ages. Study at large: Per two T cells, template switching captured roughly one barcoded beta molecule.

Germline-derived CDR1 and CDR2 are MNHNS and SASEGT. The V and J ends lost 1 base and 4 bases respectively, with 13 bases between them. CDR3 length: 15 residues. A J-beta primer mix and a sample-barcoded 5' primer were used in a second PCR of roughly 7 to 12 cycles. One entry per CDR3 protein results from TCRdb running MiXCR on the 5' RACE reads. The sample consists of roughly 1.9 million distinct CDR3 sequences, about 39% of them appearing once. The sequence derives from a human donor in good health. The chain couples TRBV6-1 to TRBJ1-2, with D unresolved. The sample consisted of blood. CDR3 coding DNA: TGTGCCAGCAGTGAAGGGCCGGCCCTGGTCTATGGCTACACCTTC. This encodes CASSEGPALVYGYTF.